This is a list of T cell receptor beta chains from one sample in a study of shared clonotypes between healthy human individuals. Profiling relied on immunoSEQ multiplex PCR, and the TCRdb table lists in-frame clones only, not all of them. This table has about 480,000 clones, 75% to 80% appearing once. Sequencing used PBMCs. The receptors originated from a woman aged 35 to 49 in good health. Some clones in this sample may be carry-over from other donors' samples. Both conserved end residues are part of each CDR3. The D gene is left open where the match is weak.

d_gene | j_gene | v_gene | CDR3aa | CDR3nt
- | TRBJ2-2 | TRBV2 | CASSPDSPTLTGELFF | TGTGCCAGCAGTCCAGACAGCCCAACTCTCACCGGGGAGCTGTTTTTT
- | TRBJ2-7 | TRBV10-3 | CAITAGTNLGEQYF | TGTGCCATCACCGCGGGGACCAACCTCGGCGAGCAGTACTTC
- | TRBJ1-1 | TRBV30 | CAWSGRRAFF | TGTGCCTGGAGTGGGCGTAGAGCTTTCTTT
TRBD1 | TRBJ1-5 | TRBV7-8 | CASSPGTGRDQPQHF | TGTGCCAGCAGCCCCGGGACAGGGCGCGATCAGCCCCAGCATTTT
- | TRBJ2-1 | TRBV6-1 | CASSVSLAERPYNEQFF | TGTGCCAGCAGTGTCTCCCTAGCTGAACGACCCTACAATGAGCAGTTCTTC
- | TRBJ2-5 | TRBV10-3 | CAIMAGRQETQYF | TGTGCCATCATGGCGGGGCGACAAGAGACCCAGTACTTC
- | TRBJ1-5 | TRBV29-1 | CSVGQYSNQPQHF | TGCAGCGTTGGCCAGTATAGCAATCAGCCCCAGCATTTT
- | TRBJ1-2 | TRBV28 | CASSWQSYGYTF | TGTGCCAGCAGTTGGCAAAGCTATGGCTACACCTTC
TRBD1 | TRBJ2-3 | TRBV5-1 | CASSLDGTGAPDTQYF | TGCGCCAGCAGCTTGGACGGGACAGGGGCACCAGATACGCAGTATTTT
- | TRBJ2-1 | TRBV29-1 | CSVSFRGPNEQFF | TGCAGCGTCTCATTCCGGGGTCCCAATGAGCAGTTCTTC
- | TRBJ2-4 | TRBV5-6 | CASSLVGTGAHIQYF | TGTGCCAGCAGCTTGGTTGGGACTGGAGCCCACATTCAGTACTTC
- | TRBJ2-5 | TRBV5-1 | CASSSDGIQETQYF | TGCGCCAGCAGCTCTGACGGTATACAAGAGACCCAGTACTTC
TRBD1 | TRBJ1-2 | TRBV5-1 | CASSAGQGAPGGYTF | TGCGCCAGCAGCGCGGGACAGGGGGCGCCGGGTGGCTACACCTTC
TRBD1 | TRBJ2-7 | TRBV4-2 | CASSQERTGVPYEQYF | TGTGCCAGCAGCCAAGAGAGAACAGGGGTTCCCTACGAGCAGTACTTC
- | TRBJ2-5 | TRBV7-3 | CASSPGAGGQTQYF | TGTGCCAGCAGTCCTGGGGCAGGGGGGCAGACCCAGTACTTC
- | TRBJ1-4 | TRBV5-6 | CASSFTNGNEKLFF | TGTGCCAGCAGCTTCACCAACGGGAATGAAAAACTGTTTTTT
- | TRBJ2-5 | TRBV14 | CASSQGTAETQYF | TGTGCCAGCAGCCAGGGAACAGCGGAGACCCAGTACTTC
- | TRBJ2-5 | TRBV2 | CASSEALAETQYF | TGTGCCAGCAGTGAAGCCCTAGCGGAGACCCAGTACTTC
- | TRBJ1-2 | TRBV18 | CASRGGVTWYGYTF | TGTGCCAGCCGGGGAGGTGTGACTTGGTATGGCTACACCTTC
- | TRBJ1-3 | TRBV30 | CAWSGYQGVTGNTIYF | TGTGCCTGGAGTGGATACCAGGGAGTTACTGGAAACACCATATATTTT